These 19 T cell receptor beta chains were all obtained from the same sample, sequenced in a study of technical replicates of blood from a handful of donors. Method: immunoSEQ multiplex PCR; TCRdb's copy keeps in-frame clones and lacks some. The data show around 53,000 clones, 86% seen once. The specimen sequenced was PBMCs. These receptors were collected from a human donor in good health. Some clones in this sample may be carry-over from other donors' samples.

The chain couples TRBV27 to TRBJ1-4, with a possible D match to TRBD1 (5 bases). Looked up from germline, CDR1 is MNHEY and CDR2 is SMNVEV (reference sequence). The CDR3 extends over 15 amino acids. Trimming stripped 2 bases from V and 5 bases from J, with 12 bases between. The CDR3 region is CASSLTSRANEKLFF. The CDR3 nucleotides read TGTGCCAGCAGTTTAACCTCCAGGGCCAATGAAAAACTGTTTTTT.

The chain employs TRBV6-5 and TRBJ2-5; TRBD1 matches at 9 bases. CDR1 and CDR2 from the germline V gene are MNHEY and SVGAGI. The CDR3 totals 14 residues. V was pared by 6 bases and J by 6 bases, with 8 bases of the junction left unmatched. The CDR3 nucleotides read TGTGCCAGCAGAAACATGGGACAGGGAAAGACCCAGTACTTC. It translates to CASRNMGQGKTQYF.

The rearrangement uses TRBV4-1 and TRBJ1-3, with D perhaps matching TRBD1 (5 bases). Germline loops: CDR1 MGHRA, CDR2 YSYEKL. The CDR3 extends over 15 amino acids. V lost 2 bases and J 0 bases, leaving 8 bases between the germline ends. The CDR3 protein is CASSQTGRSGNTIYF. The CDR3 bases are TGCGCCAGCAGCCAAACAGGACGCTCTGGAAACACCATATATTTT.

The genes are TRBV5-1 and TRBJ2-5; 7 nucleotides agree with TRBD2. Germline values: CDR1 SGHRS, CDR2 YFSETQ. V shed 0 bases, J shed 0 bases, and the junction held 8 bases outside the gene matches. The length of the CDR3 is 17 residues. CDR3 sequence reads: CASSLAWTGGHQETQYF. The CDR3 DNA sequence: TGCGCCAGCAGCTTGGCCTGGACGGGGGGACACCAAGAGACCCAGTACTTC.

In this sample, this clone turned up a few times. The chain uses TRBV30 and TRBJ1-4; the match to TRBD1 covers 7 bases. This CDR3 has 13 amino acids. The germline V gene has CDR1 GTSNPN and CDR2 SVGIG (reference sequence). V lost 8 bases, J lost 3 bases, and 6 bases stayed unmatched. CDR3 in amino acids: CARSQGPNEKLFF. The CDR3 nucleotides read TGTGCCCGCTCACAGGGGCCTAATGAAAAACTGTTTTTT.

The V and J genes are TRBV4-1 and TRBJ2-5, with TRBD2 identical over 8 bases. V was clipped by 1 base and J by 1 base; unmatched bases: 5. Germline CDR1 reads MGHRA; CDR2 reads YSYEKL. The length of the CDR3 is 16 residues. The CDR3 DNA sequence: TGCGCCAGCAGCCAAGGCCTAAGCGGGGGCCAAGAGACCCAGTACTTC. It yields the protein CASSQGLSGGQETQYF.

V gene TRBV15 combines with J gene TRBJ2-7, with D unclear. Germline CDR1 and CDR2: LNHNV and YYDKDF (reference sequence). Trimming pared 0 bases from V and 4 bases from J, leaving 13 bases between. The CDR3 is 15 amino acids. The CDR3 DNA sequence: TGTGCCACCAGCAGAGATCCCGGAGTAAGGTACGAGCAGTACTTC. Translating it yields CATSRDPGVRYEQYF.

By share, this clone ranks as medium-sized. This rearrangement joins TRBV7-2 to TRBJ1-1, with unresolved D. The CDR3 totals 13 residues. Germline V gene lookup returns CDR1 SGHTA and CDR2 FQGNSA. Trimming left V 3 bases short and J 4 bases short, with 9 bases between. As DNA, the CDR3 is TGTGCCAGCAGCTTCGTCCGTAGCACTGAAGCTTTCTTT. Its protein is CASSFVRSTEAFF.

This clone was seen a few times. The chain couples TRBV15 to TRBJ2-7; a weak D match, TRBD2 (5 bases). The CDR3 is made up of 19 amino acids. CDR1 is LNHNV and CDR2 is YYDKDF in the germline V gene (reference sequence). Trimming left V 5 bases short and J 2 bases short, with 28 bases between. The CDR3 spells CATSARTRLFPILTYEQYF. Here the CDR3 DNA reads TGTGCCACCAGCGCCCGGACTCGTCTATTTCCGATCCTTACCTACGAGCAGTACTTC. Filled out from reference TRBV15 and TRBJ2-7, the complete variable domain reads DAMVIQNPRYQVTQFGKPVTLSCSQTLNHNVMYWYQQKSSQAPKLLFHYYDKDFNNEADTPDNFQSRRPNTSFCFLDIRSPGLGDTAMYLCATSARTRLFPILTYEQYFGPGTRLTVT.

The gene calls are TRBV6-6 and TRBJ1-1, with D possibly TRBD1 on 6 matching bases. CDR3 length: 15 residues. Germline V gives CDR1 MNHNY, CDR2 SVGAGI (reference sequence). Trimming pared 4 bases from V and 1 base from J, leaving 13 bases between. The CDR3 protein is CASSLGTLRNTEAFF. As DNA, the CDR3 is TGTGCCAGCAGTTTGGGGACACTTCGGAACACTGAAGCTTTCTTT.

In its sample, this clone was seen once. This CDR3 is CASSQGTGLSYNEQFF. In DNA, the CDR3 is TGTGCCAGCTCACAAGGGACAGGTCTCTCCTACAATGAGCAGTTCTTC. V and J are TRBV18 and TRBJ2-1; 8 bases are shared with TRBD1. CDR3 length: 16 residues. CDR1 is KGHSH and CDR2 is LQKENI in the germline V gene. Trimming at V came to 4 bases and at J to 0 bases, leaving 5 bases not matched to a gene.

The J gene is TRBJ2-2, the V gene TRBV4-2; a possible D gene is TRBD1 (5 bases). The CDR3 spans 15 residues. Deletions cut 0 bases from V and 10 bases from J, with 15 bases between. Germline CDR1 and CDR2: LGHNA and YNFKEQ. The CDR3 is CASSQEQTVLVELFF. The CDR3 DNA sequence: TGTGCCAGCAGCCAAGAGCAGACAGTCCTCGTGGAGCTGTTTTTT.

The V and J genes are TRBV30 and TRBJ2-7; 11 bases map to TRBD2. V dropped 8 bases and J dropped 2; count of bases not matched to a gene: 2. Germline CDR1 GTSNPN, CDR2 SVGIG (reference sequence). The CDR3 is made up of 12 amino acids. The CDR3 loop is CAGTSGAYEQYF. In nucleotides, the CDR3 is TGTGCCGGGACTAGCGGAGCCTACGAGCAGTACTTC.

CDR3 loop: CASGWTGTDTQYF. In DNA form, the CDR3 reads TGTGCCAGCGGATGGACAGGCACAGATACGCAGTATTTT. The chain carries TRBV5-6 and TRBJ2-3; TRBD1 is a possible D gene (6 bases). The V gene lost 7 bases and the J gene lost 1 base, with 10 bases spanning the gap. Germline V gene sequence: CDR1 SGHDT, CDR2 YYEEEE. The CDR3 runs 13 residues.

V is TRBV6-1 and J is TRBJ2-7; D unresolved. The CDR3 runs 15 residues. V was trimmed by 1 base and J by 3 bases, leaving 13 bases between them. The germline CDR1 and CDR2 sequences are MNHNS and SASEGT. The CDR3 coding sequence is TGTGCCAGCAGTGAAGGGCAGTTCCTTGGCTACGAGCAGTACTTC. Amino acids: CASSEGQFLGYEQYF.

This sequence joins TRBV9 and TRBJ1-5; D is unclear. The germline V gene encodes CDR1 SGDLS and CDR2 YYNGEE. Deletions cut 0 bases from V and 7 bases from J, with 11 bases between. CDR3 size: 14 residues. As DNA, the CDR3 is TGTGCCAGCAGCGTAGGCCAAGGCGGGCAGCCCCAGCATTTT. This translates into CASSVGQGGQPQHF.

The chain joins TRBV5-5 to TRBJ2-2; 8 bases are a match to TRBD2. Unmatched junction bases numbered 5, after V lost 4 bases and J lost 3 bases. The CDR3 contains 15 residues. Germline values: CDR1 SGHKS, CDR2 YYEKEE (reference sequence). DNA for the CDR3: TGTGCCAGCAGCGGGACTAGGACATACACCGGGGAGCTGTTTTTT. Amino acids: CASSGTRTYTGELFF.

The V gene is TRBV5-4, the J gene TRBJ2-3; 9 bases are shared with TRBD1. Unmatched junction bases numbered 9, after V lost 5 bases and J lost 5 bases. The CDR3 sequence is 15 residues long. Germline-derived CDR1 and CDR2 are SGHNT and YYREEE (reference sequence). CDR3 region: CASSPTGGSGDTQYF. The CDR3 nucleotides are TGTGCCAGCAGTCCCACAGGGGGCAGTGGAGATACGCAGTATTTT.

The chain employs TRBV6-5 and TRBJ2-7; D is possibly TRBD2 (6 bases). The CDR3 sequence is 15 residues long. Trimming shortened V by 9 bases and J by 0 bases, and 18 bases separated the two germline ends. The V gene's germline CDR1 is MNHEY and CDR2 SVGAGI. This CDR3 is CASGSRPSVSYEQYF. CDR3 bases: TGTGCCAGTGGGAGTCGACCTAGCGTCTCCTACGAGCAGTACTTC.